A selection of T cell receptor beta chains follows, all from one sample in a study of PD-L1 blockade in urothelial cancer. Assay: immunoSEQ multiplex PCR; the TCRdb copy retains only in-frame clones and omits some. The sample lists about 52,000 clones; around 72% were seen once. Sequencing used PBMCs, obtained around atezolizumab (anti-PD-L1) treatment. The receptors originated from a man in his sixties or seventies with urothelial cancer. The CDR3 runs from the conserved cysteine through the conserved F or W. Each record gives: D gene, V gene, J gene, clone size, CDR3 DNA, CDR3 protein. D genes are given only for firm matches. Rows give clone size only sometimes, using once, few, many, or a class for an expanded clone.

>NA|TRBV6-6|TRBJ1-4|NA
TGTGCCAGCAGTCTGGACGGCCTCGAGGGTGGAAAACTGTTTTTT
CASSLDGLEGGKLFF
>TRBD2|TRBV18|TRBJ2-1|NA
TGTGCCAGCTCACCTAGGGCTAGCGGTAACAATGAGCAGTTCTTC
CASSPRASGNNEQFF
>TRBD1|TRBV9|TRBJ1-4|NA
TGTGCCAGCAGCGCGCCCACTTCTGCAGGGGGGAATGAAAAACTGTTTTTT
CASSAPTSAGGNEKLFF
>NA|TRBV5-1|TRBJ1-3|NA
TGCGCCAGCAGCTTATGGACAGCCGGCTCTGGAAACACCATATATTTT
CASSLWTAGSGNTIYF
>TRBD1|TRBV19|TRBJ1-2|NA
TGTGCCAGTAGCCGACAGGGTACGAACTATGGCTACACCTTC
CASSRQGTNYGYTF
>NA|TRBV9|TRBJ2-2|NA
TGTGCCAGCAGTGGGTGGCGGGCGAACACCGGGGAGCTGTTTTTT
CASSGWRANTGELFF
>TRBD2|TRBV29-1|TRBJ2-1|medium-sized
TGCAGCGGAACAGCTAGCGGGGGTTACAATGAGCAGTTCTTC
CSGTASGGYNEQFF
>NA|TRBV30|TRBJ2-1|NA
TGTGCCTGGAGTCGCGGGACCGACAATGAGCAGTTCTTC
CAWSRGTDNEQFF
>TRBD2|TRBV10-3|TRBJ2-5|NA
TGTGCCATCAGTCTAGCGGCTCACCAAGAGACCCAGTACTTC
CAISLAAHQETQYF
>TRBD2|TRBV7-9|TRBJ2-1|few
TGTGCCAGCAGCTCTACGCCGGGACTAGCGGGGAATGAGCAGTTCTTC
CASSSTPGLAGNEQFF
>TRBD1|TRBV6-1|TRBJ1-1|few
TGTGCCAGCAGCCCGGGACAGGGGGTCACTGAAGCTTTCTTT
CASSPGQGVTEAFF
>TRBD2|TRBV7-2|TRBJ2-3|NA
TGTGCCAGCAGCCTACTAGCGGGGGGACCGCAGTATTTT
CASSLLAGGPQYF
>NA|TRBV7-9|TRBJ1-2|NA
TGTGCCAGCAGCTCCAACGACAGGCGCAGAGTAGGCACCTTC
CASSSNDRRRVGTF
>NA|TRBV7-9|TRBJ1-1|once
TGTGCCAGCAGCTTAGAGGCAGGAAACACTGAAGCTTTCTTT
CASSLEAGNTEAFF
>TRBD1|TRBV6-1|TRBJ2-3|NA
TGTGCCAGCAGTGAAAGGAGACAGGGTGCTGATACGCAGTATTTT
CASSERRQGADTQYF
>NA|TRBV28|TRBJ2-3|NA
TGTGCCAGCAGTTCCCTCGGAGATACGCAGTATTTT
CASSSLGDTQYF
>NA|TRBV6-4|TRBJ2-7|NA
TGTGCCAGCAGTGGCATTTCATACGGACATTCCTCCTACGAGCAGTACTTC
CASSGISYGHSSYEQYF
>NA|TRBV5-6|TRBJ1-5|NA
TGTGCCAGCAGCCAGACAGATAGCAATCAGCCCCAGCATTTT
CASSQTDSNQPQHF
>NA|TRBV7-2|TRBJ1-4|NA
TGTGCCAGCAGCTTAGGAGGTTCTAATGAAAAACTGTTTTTT
CASSLGGSNEKLFF
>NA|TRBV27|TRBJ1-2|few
TGTGCCAGCAGTTTACAGCCAGGGTGGGTTGGCTACACCTTC
CASSLQPGWVGYTF
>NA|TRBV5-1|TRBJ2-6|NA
TGCGCCAGCAGCCGAGCCGACACCCTCAGGGCCAACGTCCTGACTTTC
CASSRADTLRANVLTF
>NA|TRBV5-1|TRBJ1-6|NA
TGCGCCAGCAGCTTGGAAACCAAGACAAATTCACCCCTCCACTTT
CASSLETKTNSPLHF
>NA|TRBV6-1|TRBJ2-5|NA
TGTGCCAGCACCCAGGTCGCAGGGGTTCGAGAGACCCAGTACTTC
CASTQVAGVRETQYF
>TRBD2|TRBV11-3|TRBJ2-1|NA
TGTGCCAGCAGCCTCACTAGCGGGATGGTGCACAATGAGCAGTTCTTC
CASSLTSGMVHNEQFF
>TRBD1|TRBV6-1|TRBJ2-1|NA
TGTGCCAGCAGTCGGGACAGGGGGAGTGATGAGCAGTTCTTC
CASSRDRGSDEQFF
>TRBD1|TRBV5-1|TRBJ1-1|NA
TGCGCCAGCAGCACGACAGGGTTGAACACTGAAGCTTTCTTT
CASSTTGLNTEAFF
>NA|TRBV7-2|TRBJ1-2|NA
TGTGCCAGCAGCCATGCCGTCGACAGTATCTATGGCTACACCTTC
CASSHAVDSIYGYTF
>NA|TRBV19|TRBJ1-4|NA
TGTGCCAGTAGTCGCGCCCAGACAGGCTTTGCAACTAATGAAAAACTGTTTTTT
CASSRAQTGFATNEKLFF
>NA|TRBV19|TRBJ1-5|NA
TGTGCCAGTAGTATAGATGAGGGGGAGAATCAGCCCCAGCATTTT
CASSIDEGENQPQHF
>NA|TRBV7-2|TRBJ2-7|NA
TGTGCCAGCAGCTTGGCAGGGCGTAACGAGCAGTACTTC
CASSLAGRNEQYF
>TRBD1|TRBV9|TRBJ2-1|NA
TGTGCCAGCAGCTTCACCTGGGACAGCTACAATGAGCAGTTCTTC
CASSFTWDSYNEQFF
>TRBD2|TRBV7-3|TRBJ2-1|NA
TGTGCCAGCAGCTTAACGGGAAGAGGCGGGAGTAGTGGGAACAATGAGCAGTTCTTC
CASSLTGRGGSSGNNEQFF
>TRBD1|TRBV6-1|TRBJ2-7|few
TGTGCCAGCAGTGGCTCGGACAGGGGAAGATTCTACGAGCAGTACTTC
CASSGSDRGRFYEQYF
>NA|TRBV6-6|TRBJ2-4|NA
TGTGCCAGCAGATGGGGAGAGAACATTCAGTACTTC
CASRWGENIQYF
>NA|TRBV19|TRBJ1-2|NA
TGTGCCAGTAGTGCGCTGGACAGCGTCTATGGCTACACCTTC
CASSALDSVYGYTF
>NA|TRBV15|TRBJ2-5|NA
TGTGCCACCAGAGGAGGGTACCAAGAGACCCAGTACTTC
CATRGGYQETQYF
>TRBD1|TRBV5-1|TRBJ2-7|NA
TGCGCCAGCAGATCAAGACAGGGGAACGAGCAGTACTTC
CASRSRQGNEQYF
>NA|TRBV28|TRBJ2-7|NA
TGTGCCAGCAGTTCCCAGGGTAAGGGGATAGACGAGCAGTACTTC
CASSSQGKGIDEQYF
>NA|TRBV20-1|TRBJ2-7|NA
TGCAGTGCTGACACTTGTTACGAGCAGTACTTC
CSADTCYEQYF
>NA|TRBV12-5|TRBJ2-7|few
TGTGCTAGTGGTTGGGGGACGGCGGGGGAGCAGTACTTC
CASGWGTAGEQYF
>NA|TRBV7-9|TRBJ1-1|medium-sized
TGTGCCAGCAGCTTAGGGGGCTCAAAAGCTTTCTTT
CASSLGGSKAFF
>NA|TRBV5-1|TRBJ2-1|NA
TGCGCCAGCAGCTTCGAGGGGGGGGTTAACAATGAGCAGTTCTTC
CASSFEGGVNNEQFF
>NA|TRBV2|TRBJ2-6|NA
TGTGCCAGCAGCTCAGGGGTCTCTGGGGCCAACGTCCTGACTTTC
CASSSGVSGANVLTF
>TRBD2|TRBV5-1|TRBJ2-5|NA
TGCGCCTCCCGGGGGAGCGGGACTACGCAAGAGACCCAGTACTTC
CASRGSGTTQETQYF
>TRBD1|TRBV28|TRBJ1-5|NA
TGTGCCAGCCAGACAGGGAGACAGCCCCAGCATTTT
CASQTGRQPQHF
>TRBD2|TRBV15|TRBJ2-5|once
TGTGCCACCAGCAGAAGTAGCGGGGTAATCGAGACCCAGTACTTC
CATSRSSGVIETQYF
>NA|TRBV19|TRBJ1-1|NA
TGTGCCAGTAGTATAGTCGGACAGATGACTGAAGCTTTCTTT
CASSIVGQMTEAFF
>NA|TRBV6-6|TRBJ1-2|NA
TGTGCCAGCAAAAGAGAGAACTATGGCTACACCTTC
CASKRENYGYTF
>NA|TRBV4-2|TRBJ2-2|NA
TGTGCCAGCAGCCAAGATCTACGGGAGAACACCGGGGAGCTGTTTTTT
CASSQDLRENTGELFF
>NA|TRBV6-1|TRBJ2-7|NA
TGTGCCAGCAGTGAAGGGTGGGGGCTAGTTTACGAGCAGTACTTC
CASSEGWGLVYEQYF
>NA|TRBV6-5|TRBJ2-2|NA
TGTGCCAGCAGGGGACTTAGCGGGAACACCGGGGAGCTGTTTTTT
CASRGLSGNTGELFF
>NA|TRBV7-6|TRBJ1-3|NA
TGTGCCAGCAGCTTAGGGCAGGTGTACTCTGGAAACACCATATATTTT
CASSLGQVYSGNTIYF
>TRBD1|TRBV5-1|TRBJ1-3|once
TGCGCCAGCAGCTCAGGGGGCTCTGGAAACACCATATATTTT
CASSSGGSGNTIYF